Below are 10 T cell receptor beta chains sequenced from a single sample in a study of spatial heterogeneity in lung cancer. Study-level results: Counts of expanded alpha and beta TCRs within tumors tracked the tumor nonsynonymous mutation count.

Which antigens these TCRs recognize remains unknown. Time point noted: sample taken at primary tumor resection. MiXCR, run by TCRdb on the 5' RACE reads, gives a single entry per CDR3 protein. The sample lists some 11,000 distinct CDR3 sequences; under 6.5% were seen once. The sample here was lung tumor tissue, taken at surgery. The receptor set was obtained from a male donor with early-stage non-small cell lung cancer.

This clonotype was counted many times. Found in a library prepared for alpha chains, this beta chain is an off-target read, and its abundance has little meaning. V usage is TRBV10-3 and J usage is TRBJ2-1, with 11 bases aligning to TRBD2. The CDR3 extends over 14 amino acids. CDR1 is ENHRY, CDR2 SYGVKD, per germline. J was trimmed by 8 bases and V by 6 bases; bases with no gene match: 6. CDR3 in amino acids: CAIRMTSGIDEQFF. The CDR3 bases are TGTGCCATCAGGATGACTAGCGGGATCGATGAGCAGTTCTTC.

This clonotype was picked up many times. The library was prepared for alpha chains; this beta chain is a stray read, so its frequency means little. The V and J genes are TRBV12-2 and TRBJ1-5; the D segment call TRBD1 is taken from the table without a DNA check. TRBV12-2 is reported as a pseudogene. CDR3 length equals 14 residues. The CDR3 here is CASRSSPRNQPQHF. The DNA for the CDR3 is TGTGCAAGTCGCTCATCCCCCCGCAATCAGCCCCAGCATTTT.

This clonotype qualifies as large. The size of this beta chain means little, since it is a stray read in a library made for alpha chains. V and J are TRBV28 and TRBJ2-3; 7 nucleotides match TRBD2. V was pared by 2 bases and J by 6 bases, with 8 bases of the junction left unmatched. Germline values: CDR1 MDHEN, CDR2 SYDVKM. There are 15 residues in the CDR3. CDR3 sequence reads: CASSLHGRPTDTQYF. In nucleotides, the CDR3 is TGTGCCAGCAGTTTACACGGGAGGCCTACGGATACGCAGTATTTT.

This clonotype was recorded many times. As an off-target read in a library built for alpha chains, this beta chain has a frequency of little significance. The chain employs TRBV10-3 and TRBJ2-3; 9 positions match TRBD2. V gave up 7 bases and J gave up 1 base; unmatched junction bases: 0. Germline CDR1 reads ENHRY; CDR2 reads SYGVKD. This CDR3 is built from 13 residues. The CDR3 is CAIKREGTDTQYF. The CDR3 DNA reads as TGTGCCATCAAGCGGGAGGGCACAGATACGCAGTATTTT.

About this clonotype: This beta chain lies outside the target of a library built for alpha chains; its clone size means little. V gene TRBV15 combines with J gene TRBJ1-5, with D unresolved. The germline V and J ends were trimmed by 0 bases and 3 bases, with 9 bases remaining between them. Germline CDR1 and CDR2: LNHNV and YYDKDF (reference sequence). The CDR3 covers 15 residues. CDR3 sequence reads: CATSRDNSHNQPQHF. The CDR3 DNA sequence: TGTGCCACCAGCAGAGATAACAGCCACAATCAGCCCCAGCATTTT.

This clonotype was seen many times. A library made for alpha chains picked up this beta chain off target, so its size means little. The rearrangement links TRBV27 to TRBJ2-3, with 8 bases identical to TRBD2. After removal of 2 bases from V and 3 bases from J, the junction contained 4 bases not matched to a gene. The germline gives CDR1 MNHEY, CDR2 SMNVEV (reference sequence). There are 15 residues in the CDR3. CDR3 protein: CASSLRGGWTDTQYF. As DNA, the CDR3 is TGTGCCAGCAGTTTACGGGGGGGTTGGACAGATACGCAGTATTTT.

In its sample, this clonotype was seen many times. This beta chain is a stray sequence in a library constructed for alpha chains; its clone size is not meaningful. J is TRBJ2-1 and V is TRBV11-1; no clear D gene. This CDR3 has 12 amino acids. V lost 3 bases, J lost 7 bases, and 7 bases lay in between. CDR1 is SGHAT and CDR2 is FQDESV in the germline V gene (reference sequence). The CDR3 region has the DNA TGTGCCAGCAGCTTGAAGCGAAATGAGCAGTTCTTC. Its protein product is CASSLKRNEQFF. Drawing the rest from reference TRBV11-1 and TRBJ2-1, the complete variable domain is EAEVAQSPRYKITEKSQAVAFWCDPISGHATLYWYRQILGQGPELLVQFQDESVVDDSQLPKDRFSAERLKGVDSTLKIQPAELGDSAMYLCASSLKRNEQFFGPGTRLTVL.

As for this clonotype: Because the library targeted alpha chains, this beta chain is an off-target read whose size means little. The V gene is TRBV4-1, the J gene TRBJ1-2; no firm D call. The CDR3 sequence is 16 residues long. From germline, CDR1 is MGHRA and CDR2 YSYEKL. The V end was cut by 1 base, the J end by 0 bases, with 12 bases between. As DNA, the CDR3 is TGCGCCAGCAGCCAAGTGATGGAGAAAGCTAACTATGGCTACACCTTC. This gives the protein CASSQVMEKANYGYTF.

This clonotype is labeled medium-sized. Since it is a stray read in a library aimed at alpha chains, this beta chain has a size that is not meaningful. The chain links TRBV7-9 to TRBJ2-2, with TRBD1 matching 7 bases. V lost 5 bases, J lost 4 bases, and 4 bases stayed unmatched. From germline, CDR1 is SEHNR and CDR2 FQNEAQ (reference sequence). The CDR3 is 14 amino acids. For the CDR3, the DNA is TGTGCCAGCAGCCCACACAGGGGCACCGGGGAGCTGTTTTTT. Amino acids: CASSPHRGTGELFF.

This clonotype was seen repeatedly, ten times or more. This beta chain lies outside the target of a library built for alpha chains; its clone size means little. The genes are TRBV20-1 and TRBJ2-3; TRBD2 agrees at 8 bases. Germline assignment: CDR1 DFQATT and CDR2 SNEGSKA (reference sequence). Trimming at V came to 3 bases and at J to 1 base, leaving 3 bases not matched to a gene. The CDR3 is 14 amino acids. CDR3 region: CSASEAGGTDTQYF. DNA for the CDR3: TGCAGTGCTAGTGAAGCGGGGGGCACAGATACGCAGTATTTT.